The T cell receptor (beta chain) described here comes from a study of shared clonotypes between healthy human individuals. Details on this clone: Its specificity is unknown.

Regarding the study as a whole: Researchers sampled blood only, noting tissue repertoires likely differ.

This CDR3 spans 12 amino acids. The V gene lost 2 bases and the J gene lost 10 bases, with 11 bases spanning the gap. Per germline, CDR1 MDHEN and CDR2 SYDVKM. The assay was immunoSEQ multiplex PCR, and TCRdb's table has in-frame clones only and misses some. The sample includes fewer than 700,000 clones, around 76% of them seen just once. The study drew all its donors from Caucasian adults living in Nashville, Tennessee. Each unsorted sample relied on around 100 million PBMCs as its source of genomic DNA. The clonotype was recovered from a woman between 35 and 50 years old in good health. Some clones in this sample may be carry-over from other donors' samples. Specimen: PBMCs. V is TRBV28 and J is TRBJ2-5; perhaps TRBD1 as D (5 bases). CDR3 nucleotide sequence: TGTGCCAGCAGTTTAACCAAAGGGGACCAGTACTTC. This sequence encodes CASSLTKGDQYF.